The rows below give T cell receptor beta chains drawn from one sample of a study of T cell responses to AZD1222 COVID-19 vaccine. Assay: immunoSEQ multiplex PCR; the TCRdb copy retains only in-frame clones and omits some. In the table there are 150,000 to 200,000 clones, around 88% of which are singletons. Specimen: peripheral blood, collected 28 days after the second AZD1222 dose. The receptors here all came from an adult who received the AZD1222 COVID-19 vaccine. Each CDR3 is given with its conserved first and last residue. The D gene is left open where the match is weak. Size is omitted from some rows. Given values are once, few, many or a class for expanded clones.

size,D,V,J,CDR3,DNA
-,TRBD2,TRBV29-1,TRBJ2-1,CSVEPLPLSGGSFNEQFF,TGCAGCGTTGAACCCCTCCCCCTTAGCGGGGGTTCTTTCAATGAGCAGTTCTTC
-,-,TRBV2,TRBJ2-4,CASSGPGWAKNIQYF,TGTGCCAGCAGTGGCCCGGGGTGGGCCAAAAACATTCAGTACTTC
-,TRBD1,TRBV11-2,TRBJ1-2,CASSLEGGTGGGYTF,TGTGCCAGCAGCCTCGAGGGTGGGACAGGGGGAGGCTACACCTTC
-,-,TRBV21-1,TRBJ2-7,CASSTRTSSYEQYF,TGTGCCAGCAGCACCCGGACCAGCTCCTACGAGCAGTACTTC
-,-,TRBV11-3,TRBJ2-7,CASSSGGEGPYEQYF,TGTGCCAGCAGTTCCGGGGGTGAGGGACCCTACGAGCAGTACTTC
-,TRBD1,TRBV6-2/TRBV6-3,TRBJ1-5,CASSPSTGEDQPQHF,TGTGCCAGCAGCCCCTCTACAGGGGAGGATCAGCCCCAGCATTTT
-,-,TRBV10-3,TRBJ2-5,CATRDSPAGETQYF,TGTGCCACGAGAGACAGTCCCGCCGGGGAGACCCAGTACTTC
-,-,TRBV6-5,TRBJ1-1,CASTSATNTEAFF,TGTGCCAGTACCTCGGCGACGAACACTGAAGCTTTCTTT
-,TRBD2,TRBV19,TRBJ2-7,CASSKPPGLAGAYEQYF,TGTGCCAGTTCAAAACCCCCGGGACTAGCGGGGGCCTACGAGCAGTACTTC
-,-,TRBV10-1,TRBJ2-3,CATKGVPDTQYF,TGCGCCACCAAGGGGGTCCCAGATACGCAGTATTTT
-,-,TRBV9,TRBJ1-2,CASSGAGYGYTF,TGTGCCAGTTCAGGGGCCGGCTATGGCTACACCTTC
-,TRBD1,TRBV24-1,TRBJ1-1,CATSDLTGKAFF,TGTGCCACCAGTGATCTGACAGGGAAAGCTTTCTTT
-,-,TRBV7-9,TRBJ2-3,CASSSPNDGQWTSTDTQYF,TGTGCCAGCAGCTCCCCGAACGACGGACAGTGGACTAGCACAGATACGCAGTATTTT
-,TRBD1,TRBV6-5,TRBJ2-5,CASMETGGQETQYF,TGTGCCAGCATGGAGACAGGGGGCCAAGAGACCCAGTACTTC
-,-,TRBV3-1/TRBV3-2,TRBJ2-5,CASSHPTRSETQYF,TGTGCCAGCAGCCACCCTACTAGATCCGAGACCCAGTACTTC
-,TRBD1,TRBV5-6,TRBJ2-3,CASSFYAGTGKTDTQYF,TGTGCCAGCAGCTTCTACGCCGGGACAGGGAAGACAGATACGCAGTATTTT
-,-,TRBV10-3,TRBJ2-6,CAISGSGANVLTF,TGTGCCATCTCAGGGTCTGGGGCCAACGTCCTGACTTTC
-,TRBD1,TRBV27,TRBJ1-2,CASSLQTGAGYTF,TGTGCCAGCAGTCTACAAACAGGGGCTGGCTACACCTTC
-,TRBD2,TRBV6-5,TRBJ2-7,CASSYGVGGGADEQYF,TGTGCCAGCAGTTATGGGGTTGGCGGGGGGGCGGACGAGCAGTACTTC
once,-,TRBV5-1,TRBJ1-1,CASSLGTEAFF,TGCGCCAGCAGCTTGGGCACTGAAGCTTTCTTT
few,TRBD1,TRBV5-1,TRBJ1-2,CASSSRQGEYGGYTF,TGCGCCAGCAGCTCCCGCCAGGGGGAGTATGGTGGCTACACCTTC
-,TRBD1,TRBV6-5,TRBJ2-4,CATAQGRAKNIQYF,TGTGCCACCGCACAGGGGCGGGCCAAAAACATTCAGTACTTC
-,-,TRBV5-1,TRBJ2-7,CASSLEGTGYEQYF,TGCGCCAGCAGCTTGGAGGGTACAGGGTACGAGCAGTACTTC
once,-,TRBV6-5,TRBJ1-2,CASIGRYYGYTF,TGTGCCAGCATCGGACGGTACTATGGCTACACCTTC
-,-,TRBV7-2,TRBJ2-7,CASSLTYLWEQYF,TGTGCCAGCAGCCTGACATACCTCTGGGAGCAGTACTTC
-,-,TRBV5-4,TRBJ2-5,CASSWTGEETQYF,TGTGCCAGCAGCTGGACGGGGGAAGAGACCCAGTACTTC
-,TRBD1,TRBV27,TRBJ1-2,CASSSRQGYGYTF,TGTGCCAGCAGTTCTCGACAGGGGTATGGCTACACCTTC
-,-,TRBV11-2,TRBJ2-4,CASSLEWGSKNIQYF,TGTGCCAGCAGCTTAGAATGGGGATCCAAAAACATTCAGTACTTC
-,-,TRBV6-5,TRBJ1-2,CASSPIGISNYGYTF,TGTGCCAGCAGTCCTATAGGGATTTCGAACTATGGCTACACCTTC
-,-,TRBV2,TRBJ1-5,CASSDRESQPQHF,TGTGCCAGCAGTGACAGGGAAAGTCAGCCCCAGCATTTT
-,-,TRBV20-1,TRBJ2-7,CSASYRTFGEQYF,TGCAGTGCTAGTTACAGGACTTTCGGCGAGCAGTACTTC
-,-,TRBV18,TRBJ1-1,CASSPYPEAFF,TGTGCCAGCTCACCATACCCTGAAGCTTTCTTT
-,-,TRBV7-2,TRBJ2-6,CASSLVINSGANVLTF,TGTGCCAGCAGCTTAGTTATAAACTCTGGGGCCAACGTCCTGACTTTC
-,-,TRBV5-4,TRBJ2-1,CASSLVGPSGKNWQFF,TGTGCCAGCAGCTTGGTCGGGCCTAGTGGGAAAAATTGGCAGTTCTTC
-,-,TRBV6-5,TRBJ1-1,CASKDGAWGSTEAFF,TGTGCCAGCAAGGACGGGGCCTGGGGGAGCACTGAAGCTTTCTTT
-,-,TRBV4-2,TRBJ2-7,CASSQAGLRSSYEQYF,TGTGCCAGCAGCCAAGCCGGACTCCGGAGCTCCTACGAGCAGTACTTC